The next 25 T cell receptor beta chains were all read from a single sample in a study of T-cell memory formation after mild COVID-19. TCRdb re-called the 5' RACE reads with MiXCR, one entry per CDR3 protein. The data hold approximately 400,000 distinct CDR3 sequences, with 24% observed a single time. What was sequenced was PBMCs or a T cell subset sorted from them (not recorded which). Receptor source: an adult woman who had mild COVID-19 (a few samples of this study predate the infection). Cell type and time point are not known.

This clonotype was seen a few times. This chain uses TRBV5-1 with TRBJ2-4; D perhaps matches TRBD1 (6 bases). The CDR3 length is 16 residues. Deletions cut 4 bases from V and 0 bases from J, with 14 bases between. In germline, CDR1 is SGHRS, CDR2 YFSETQ. The CDR3 reads CASSPGQKLAKNIQYF. The CDR3 nucleotides are TGCGCCAGCAGCCCCGGACAGAAGCTAGCCAAAAACATTCAGTACTTC.

The V and J genes are TRBV7-6 and TRBJ2-5; 9 bases line up with TRBD2. V trimming: 1 base; J trimming: 5 bases; junction bases outside the gene matches: 14. The germline V gene has CDR1 SGHVS and CDR2 FNYEAQ. The CDR3 spans 18 residues. CDR3 in DNA: TGTGCCAGCAGCTTAGGGGTGTTTAGCGGGGGCGGAGCGGAGACCCAGTACTTC. Protein sequence: CASSLGVFSGGGAETQYF.

The rearrangement joins TRBV24-1 to TRBJ1-5, with D possibly being TRBD1 (5 bases). This CDR3 comprises 15 residues. V dropped 3 bases and J dropped 7 bases, with 15 bases sitting between them. Germline V gives CDR1 KGHDR, CDR2 SFDVKD. The CDR3 nucleotides are TGTGCCACCAGTGATCATAGGGACCCAGGGCAGCCCCAGCATTTT. It specifies CATSDHRDPGQPQHF.

This chain links TRBV20-1 with TRBJ2-2, with D perhaps TRBD2 (5 bases). This CDR3 region has 14 residues. V was shortened by 0 bases and J by 1 base, with 6 bases between the two germline ends. CDR1 DFQATT and CDR2 SNEGSKA come from the germline V gene (reference sequence). The CDR3 bases are TGCAGTGCTAGAGAAGCGGAGAACACCGGGGAGCTGTTTTTT. As protein: CSAREAENTGELFF.

V usage is TRBV12-3 or TRBV12-4 and J usage is TRBJ2-7; no definite D call. Trimming took off 5 bases at V and 7 bases at J, with 21 bases between the two ends. The CDR3 covers 15 residues. For the CDR3, the DNA is TGTGCCAGCAGTACTAACGGTAATTGGGGTGATGAGCAGTACTTC. Translation gives CASSTNGNWGDEQYF.

This clonotype came up a few times. V gene TRBV4-1 combines with J gene TRBJ2-2, with a weak D call TRBD2 (5 bases). V was pared by 6 bases and J by 4 bases, with 15 bases between. CDR1 and CDR2 from the germline V gene are MGHRA and YSYEKL. The CDR3 spans 15 residues. DNA for the CDR3: TGCGCCAGCAGTCTCTCTCGGGGAGCCACCGGGGAGCTGTTTTTT. Translation: CASSLSRGATGELFF.

This clonotype was picked up many times. J is TRBJ2-7 and V is TRBV18; the match to TRBD1 covers 7 bases. CDR3 length: 15 amino acids. Losses at the gene ends were 0 bases for V and 1 base for J; bases not matched to a gene: 3. Per germline, CDR1 KGHSH and CDR2 LQKENI. CDR3 residues: CASSPPAGGSYEQYF. In nucleotides, the CDR3 is TGTGCCAGCTCACCACCGGCAGGGGGATCCTACGAGCAGTACTTC.

This clonotype was seen only a few times. V and J are TRBV12-3 or TRBV12-4 and TRBJ1-2; D possibly corresponds to TRBD1 (6 bases). V lost 6 bases and J 5 bases, leaving 13 bases between the germline ends. The CDR3 consists of 13 residues. The CDR3 region has the DNA TGTGCCAGCAGACCCACAGGGCTTTATGGCTACACCTTC. Residues: CASRPTGLYGYTF.

This clonotype was observed a handful of times. J is TRBJ2-3 and V is TRBV7-9; weak D call: TRBD1 (5 bases). The V end lost 6 bases, the J end lost 5 bases, and 9 bases lay between the germline ends. Germline V CDR1 and CDR2: SEHNR, FQNEAQ (reference sequence). This CDR3 is built from 12 residues. CDR3 in DNA: TGTGCCAGCAGTCGCCAGGGAGATACGCAGTATTTT. Translation gives CASSRQGDTQYF.

The rearrangement uses TRBV5-1 and TRBJ1-1, with 8 bases aligning to TRBD1. The CDR3 sequence is 14 residues long. Germline CDR1 is SGHRS and CDR2 is YFSETQ. V trimming: 5 bases; J trimming: 7 bases; junction bases outside the gene matches: 10. The CDR3 nucleotides read TGCGCCAGCAGTCCCCTGGGACAGGCGATTGAAGCTTTCTTT. This translates into CASSPLGQAIEAFF.

This clonotype was counted a few times. The chain recombines TRBV24-1 with TRBJ1-1; TRBD1 agrees at 7 bases. Germline CDR1 is KGHDR and CDR2 is SFDVKD. The CDR3 covers 13 residues. The junction had 4 bases not matched to a gene; V was cut back by 5 bases and J by 5 bases. The CDR3: CATSGQGGTEAFF. In DNA form, the CDR3 reads TGTGCCACCAGTGGACAGGGTGGGACTGAAGCTTTCTTT.

CDR3 DNA: TGCAGCGTTTGGGGGGGAGTGGGTGATACGCAGTATTTT. It yields the protein CSVWGGVGDTQYF. The chain carries TRBV29-1 and TRBJ2-3, with 7 bases that match TRBD2. After removal of 5 bases from V and 6 bases from J, the junction contained 8 bases not matched to a gene. In germline, CDR1 is SQVTM, CDR2 ANQGSEA. There are 13 residues in the CDR3.

There are a few counts of this clonotype. V usage is TRBV29-1 and J usage is TRBJ1-2; D is undetermined. The V end lost 3 bases, the J end lost 8 bases, and 1 base lay between the germline ends. The CDR3 consists of 8 residues. Germline CDR1 and CDR2: SQVTM and ANQGSEA. CDR3 loop: CSVEGYTF. In nucleotides, the CDR3 is TGCAGCGTTGAGGGCTACACCTTC.

The rearrangement joins TRBV7-9 to TRBJ1-2, with 7 nucleotides matching TRBD1. Germline assignment: CDR1 SEHNR and CDR2 FQNEAQ (reference sequence). The length of the CDR3 is 14 residues. Trimming removed 5 bases from V and 4 bases from J; junction bases left unmatched: 7. This CDR3 is CASSPVGTVYGYTF. The CDR3 region has the DNA TGTGCCAGCAGCCCTGTCGGGACAGTCTATGGCTACACCTTC. Complete variable domain (other parts from reference TRBV7-9 and TRBJ1-2): DTGVSQNPRHKITKRGQNVTFRCDPISEHNRLYWYRQTLGQGPEFLTYFQNEAQLEKSRLLSDRFSAERPKGSFSTLEIQRTEQGDSAMYLCASSPVGTVYGYTFGSGTRLTVV.

This clonotype was seen more than once but under ten times. This chain connects TRBV6-5 to TRBJ2-3; perhaps D is TRBD1 or TRBD2 (5 bases each). The germline V gene encodes CDR1 MNHEY and CDR2 SVGAGI. CDR3 length: 15 amino acids. Trimming stripped 2 bases from V and 0 bases from J, with 9 bases between. Here the CDR3 DNA reads TGTGCCAGCAGTTACCGGGGCCCTAGCACAGATACGCAGTATTTT. Protein sequence: CASSYRGPSTDTQYF.

This rearrangement joins TRBV27 to TRBJ2-7; 7 bases fit TRBD2. Germline CDR1 is MNHEY and CDR2 is SMNVEV (reference sequence). V shed 6 bases and J 5 bases; nucleotides not matched to a gene: 10. The CDR3 length is 14 residues. CDR3 sequence: CASSFGQGGNEQYF. CDR3 coding DNA: TGTGCCAGCAGCTTCGGGCAGGGAGGGAACGAGCAGTACTTC.

This clonotype was found a few times. The rearrangement uses TRBV14 and TRBJ2-1, with TRBD2 matching 11 bases. This CDR3 has 19 residues. V lost 2 bases, J lost 7 bases, and 16 bases stayed unmatched. Per the germline V gene, CDR1 is SGHDN and CDR2 is FVKESK. The CDR3 spells CASSQTTSGGLIISNEQFF. CDR3 nucleotides: TGTGCCAGCAGCCAAACCACTAGCGGGGGTTTAATAATATCGAATGAGCAGTTCTTC.

The chain joins TRBV12-3 or TRBV12-4 to TRBJ1-4; weak D call: TRBD1 (5 bases). The V and J ends lost 3 bases and 5 bases respectively, with 10 bases between them. The CDR3 is 14 amino acids. CDR3 nucleotide sequence: TGTGCCAGCAGTTTTGGGGGGATGAATGAAAAACTGTTTTTT. Its translation: CASSFGGMNEKLFF.

This clonotype was detected only a few times. The rearrangement joins TRBV15 to TRBJ2-7; TRBD1 aligns across 7 bases. Germline CDR1 is LNHNV and CDR2 is YYDKDF (reference sequence). The ends lost 0 bases at V and 5 bases at J; junction bases unmatched: 10. The CDR3 runs 16 residues. As DNA, the CDR3 is TGTGCCACCAGCAGAGAGATCCGGGACAGCACCCACGAGCAGTACTTC. It is translated as CATSREIRDSTHEQYF. The variable domain in full, completed from reference TRBV15 and TRBJ2-7, reads DAMVIQNPRYQVTQFGKPVTLSCSQTLNHNVMYWYQQKSSQAPKLLFHYYDKDFNNEADTPDNFQSRRPNTSFCFLDIRSPGLGDTAMYLCATSREIRDSTHEQYFGPGTRLTVT.

The genes are TRBV12-5 and TRBJ2-5; tentative D call: TRBD2 (5 bases). V dropped 5 bases and J dropped 7 bases, with 14 bases sitting between them. Germline V CDR1 and CDR2: LGHNT, FRNRAP. There are 13 residues in the CDR3. The DNA of the CDR3 is TGTGCTAGTGGTCCGGGTGGACTGCCGACCCAGTACTTC. Translated, it gives CASGPGGLPTQYF.

J is TRBJ2-2 and V is TRBV7-3, with 8 bases lining up with TRBD1. The CDR3 extends over 16 amino acids. Germline CDR1 SGHTA, CDR2 FQGTGA. The ends lost 2 bases at V and 8 bases at J; junction bases unmatched: 10. Here the CDR3 DNA reads TGTGCCAGCAGCTTACCGGGACAGGCTCAAGAGGGGGAGCTGTTTTTT. This sequence encodes CASSLPGQAQEGELFF.

The chain is built from TRBV20-1 and TRBJ2-7, with D perhaps TRBD2 (6 bases). V lost 3 bases and J 2 bases, leaving 8 bases between the germline ends. The CDR3 has 12 amino acids. Germline V gene lookup returns CDR1 DFQATT and CDR2 SNEGSKA (reference sequence). CDR3 in amino acids: CSASAGPYEQYF. CDR3 nucleotides: TGCAGTGCTAGCGCGGGACCCTACGAGCAGTACTTC.

This clonotype was picked up a small number of times. The gene calls are TRBV5-1 and TRBJ1-2; no clear D gene. Looked up from germline, CDR1 is SGHRS and CDR2 is YFSETQ. The length of the CDR3 is 11 residues. V was clipped by 5 bases and J by 3 bases, with 5 bases between them. CDR3 region: CASRLHYGYTF. Here the CDR3 DNA reads TGCGCCAGCAGGTTGCACTATGGCTACACCTTC.

The chain recombines TRBV12-3 or TRBV12-4 with TRBJ2-5; 7 bases align to TRBD1. J was trimmed by 2 bases and V by 7 bases; bases with no gene match: 1. The CDR3 is made up of 12 amino acids. For the CDR3, the DNA is TGTGCCAGCAAGGGACAGCAAGAGACCCAGTACTTC. Its translation: CASKGQQETQYF.

This rearrangement joins TRBV24-1 to TRBJ2-5; TRBD1 aligns across 10 bases. CDR3 size: 16 residues. Germline V lookup: CDR1 KGHDR, CDR2 SFDVKD. The V gene end was trimmed by 4 bases and the J gene end by 5 bases; junction bases not matched to a gene: 9. The CDR3 nucleotides read TGTGCCACCAGTGAGCTGGGACAGGGGCGCGGGGAGACCCAGTACTTC. This codes for CATSELGQGRGETQYF.